These 21 T cell receptor beta chains originate from one sample sequenced in a study of blood T cell repertoires in COVID-19. Some clones are missing from TCRdb's copy, which holds only in-frame ones; the method was immunoSEQ multiplex PCR. The table includes some 140,000 clones, around 73% detected once. Sequenced sample: peripheral blood. All receptors come from a man aged 60 to 75 who had recovered from COVID-19.

This clone was picked up a small number of times. This sequence joins TRBV7-9 and TRBJ1-2, with 9 bases lining up with TRBD1. V shed 4 bases and J 2 bases; nucleotides not matched to a gene: 5. Germline V gene lookup returns CDR1 SEHNR and CDR2 FQNEAQ (reference sequence). This CDR3 contains 15 residues. CDR3 region: CASSWRDRANYGYTF. Written as DNA, the CDR3 is TGTGCCAGCAGCTGGCGGGACAGGGCGAACTATGGCTACACCTTC.

This chain connects TRBV28 to TRBJ1-5; 8 nucleotides match TRBD1. CDR1 and CDR2 from the germline V gene are MDHEN and SYDVKM. With V trimmed by 6 bases and J by 4 bases, 8 bases remained unmatched. This CDR3 has 15 amino acids. DNA of the CDR3: TGTGCCAGCAGCACCTTGGGACAGGTAAATCAGCCCCAGCATTTT. Protein: CASSTLGQVNQPQHF.

The chain is built from TRBV7-8 and TRBJ1-2; maybe TRBD1 (6 bases). The CDR3 is made up of 15 amino acids. V gave up 5 bases and J gave up 3 bases, with 16 bases separating them. Germline V gives CDR1 SGHVS, CDR2 FQNEAQ. CDR3 sequence reads: CASSDRKTMDYGYTF. The CDR3 DNA reads as TGTGCCAGCAGCGACAGGAAGACAATGGACTATGGCTACACCTTC.

V is TRBV29-1 and J is TRBJ1-4; D not certain. V was shortened by 4 bases and J by 7 bases, with 13 bases between the two germline ends. The germline V gene has CDR1 SQVTM and CDR2 ANQGSEA. The CDR3 loop spans 13 amino acids. The CDR3: CSVAGLDGEKLFF. In DNA, the CDR3 is TGCAGCGTTGCTGGGCTCGACGGTGAAAAACTGTTTTTT.

This clone was observed a single time. V is TRBV19 and J is TRBJ2-5, with 7 bases lining up with TRBD2. The CDR3 sequence is 13 residues long. V was pared by 7 bases and J by 4 bases, with 6 bases of the junction left unmatched. Germline values: CDR1 LNHDA, CDR2 SQIVND (reference sequence). Here the CDR3 reads CASTGGSRETQYF. In DNA form, the CDR3 reads TGTGCCAGTACGGGGGGATCAAGAGAGACCCAGTACTTC.

The chain couples TRBV9 to TRBJ2-3, with 12 bases aligning to TRBD2. Trimming at V came to 4 bases and at J to 0 bases, leaving 3 bases not matched to a gene. Germline lookup yields CDR1 SGDLS and CDR2 YYNGEE. The CDR3 is 16 amino acids. The CDR3 DNA reads as TGTGCCAGCAGCTCCGGGACTAGCGGGAGCACAGATACGCAGTATTTT. Its translation is CASSSGTSGSTDTQYF. Supplemented by reference TRBV9 and TRBJ2-3, the full variable domain reads DSGVTQTPKHLITATGQRVTLRCSPRSGDLSVYWYQQSLDQGLQFLIQYYNGEERAKGNILERFSAQQFPDLHSELNLSSLELGDSALYFCASSSGTSGSTDTQYFGPGTRLTVL.

The chain carries TRBV27 and TRBJ1-5; D uncertain. From germline, CDR1 is MNHEY and CDR2 SMNVEV (reference sequence). The CDR3 is 13 residues long. Trimming removed 0 bases from V and 3 bases from J, with 3 bases in between. This CDR3 is CASSLSANQPQHF. The CDR3 nucleotides read TGTGCCAGCAGTTTATCAGCCAATCAGCCCCAGCATTTT.

This chain joins TRBV7-9 and TRBJ2-3, with 11 bases lining up with TRBD2. The CDR3 loop spans 16 amino acids. In germline, CDR1 is SEHNR, CDR2 FQNEAQ (reference sequence). J lost 5 bases, V lost 5 bases, and 9 bases had no gene match. The CDR3 DNA sequence: TGTGCCAGCAGCGTCCTAGCGGGGGGCCCCAAAGATACGCAGTATTTT. It specifies CASSVLAGGPKDTQYF.

J is TRBJ2-2 and V is TRBV1; the D segment call TRBD2 is taken from the table without a DNA check. TRBV1 is tagged as a pseudogene. The CDR3 runs to 14 residues. The CDR3, as DNA: TGCACCAGTCCCGGGACTAGAGTCCACGGGGAGCTGTTTTTT. It translates to CTSPGTRVHGELFF.

This clone was observed a handful of times. DNA for the CDR3: TGTGCCAGCAGTTTAGCCGACAGGGGTTTAAGTATAGGGAGCTCCTACAATGAGCAGTTCTTC. This sequence encodes CASSLADRGLSIGSSYNEQFF. The chain uses TRBV28 and TRBJ2-1; 8 bases fit TRBD1. The CDR3 length is 21 residues. The ends lost 2 bases at V and 0 bases at J; junction bases unmatched: 18. Germline loops: CDR1 MDHEN, CDR2 SYDVKM.

This chain uses TRBV10-3 with TRBJ1-1, with TRBD1 identical over 8 bases. V lost 10 bases, J lost 3 bases, and 7 bases stayed unmatched. Per germline, CDR1 ENHRY and CDR2 SYGVKD. This CDR3 has 13 residues. In nucleotides, the CDR3 is TGTGCCACCCGGACAGGGAAAGACACTGAAGCTTTCTTT. Translated: CATRTGKDTEAFF.

The chain has TRBV5-4 and TRBJ1-2; D perhaps matches TRBD1 (5 bases). There are 17 residues in the CDR3. The V gene's germline CDR1 is SGHNT and CDR2 YYREEE (reference sequence). Trimming took off 0 bases at V and 7 bases at J, with 22 bases between the two ends. CDR3 sequence (DNA): TGTGCCAGCAGCTTGGCCGGGATTTCGATCCGGGGGGGTGGCTACACCTTC. Its protein product is CASSLAGISIRGGGYTF.

The chain links TRBV28 to TRBJ1-2; possible D gene TRBD1, 5 bases. This CDR3 spans 15 amino acids. V lost 7 bases and J lost 3, with 18 bases in between. Germline V gene sequence: CDR1 MDHEN, CDR2 SYDVKM. The CDR3 sequence is CASTTRVRVDYGYTF. CDR3 DNA: TGTGCCAGCACCACTCGGGTCAGGGTTGACTATGGCTACACCTTC.

The chain joins TRBV5-1 to TRBJ2-3; weak D call: TRBD1 (5 bases). Germline values: CDR1 SGHRS, CDR2 YFSETQ. The CDR3 runs to 14 residues. Trimming removed 0 bases at V and 0 bases at J, with 5 bases between. The CDR3 loop is CASSLDRSTDTQYF. The CDR3 coding sequence is TGCGCCAGCAGCTTGGACAGGAGCACAGATACGCAGTATTTT.

This chain joins TRBV29-1 and TRBJ2-5; 8 bases fit TRBD2. Germline assignment: CDR1 SQVTM and CDR2 ANQGSEA. Trimming cost V 4 bases and J 3 bases; bases outside gene matches: 7. The length of the CDR3 is 14 residues. The CDR3 spells CSVGPPGLEETQYF. The CDR3 DNA reads TGCAGCGTTGGACCTCCGGGACTAGAAGAGACCCAGTACTTC.

This chain connects TRBV27 to TRBJ1-6; no definite D call. Germline V gene lookup returns CDR1 MNHEY and CDR2 SMNVEV (reference sequence). This CDR3 has 13 residues. With 3 bases removed from V and 7 bases from J, the gap between germline ends came to 7 bases. CDR3 coding DNA: TGTGCCAGCAGTTTGGCGGGCAATTCACCCCTCCACTTT. It translates to CASSLAGNSPLHF.

This clone appeared a single time. The rearrangement links TRBV12-3 or TRBV12-4 to TRBJ2-3, with TRBD2 matching over 10 bases. This CDR3 has 13 amino acids. V shed 3 bases, J shed 6 bases, and the junction held 0 bases outside the gene matches. The CDR3 DNA reads as TGTGCCAGCAGTTTGGGACTAGCGGATACGCAGTATTTT. Protein: CASSLGLADTQYF.

The chain is built from TRBV9 and TRBJ2-2; 14 bases map to TRBD2. The CDR3 extends over 16 amino acids. Per germline, CDR1 SGDLS and CDR2 YYNGEE. V shed 4 bases, J shed 12 bases, and the junction held 11 bases outside the gene matches. The CDR3 is CASSPRTSGGPLKLFF. CDR3 DNA sequence: TGTGCCAGCAGCCCTCGGACTAGCGGGGGGCCCTTGAAGCTGTTTTTT.

The chain is built from TRBV11-3 and TRBJ2-7; 11 bases match TRBD2. The J segment lost 2 bases and the V segment lost 0 bases, leaving 6 bases of the junction unmatched. The germline V gene encodes CDR1 SGHNT and CDR2 YENEEA. The CDR3 contains 17 residues. CDR3 nucleotides: TGTGCCAGCAGCTTAGAGGCTAGCGGGAGGAGGCCCTACGAGCAGTACTTC. This translates into CASSLEASGRRPYEQYF.

The chain carries TRBV4-3 and TRBJ2-4, with 10 bases fitting TRBD1. Germline V CDR1 and CDR2: LGHNA, YSLEER. CDR3 length: 15 amino acids. Trimming at V came to 3 bases and at J to 1 base, leaving 0 bases not matched to a gene. CDR3 DNA sequence: TGCGCCAGCAGCCAGACAGGGGGCGCCAAAAACATTCAGTACTTC. Encoded protein: CASSQTGGAKNIQYF.

The V call is TRBV11-3, the J call TRBJ1-1; D gene unclear. The CDR3 loop spans 13 amino acids. The germline CDR1 and CDR2 sequences are SGHNT and YENEEA. Trimming took 2 bases from V and 2 from J, leaving 6 bases between them. Here the CDR3 DNA reads TGTGCCAGCAGCTTATTTGGCAACACTGAAGCTTTCTTT. Protein sequence: CASSLFGNTEAFF.